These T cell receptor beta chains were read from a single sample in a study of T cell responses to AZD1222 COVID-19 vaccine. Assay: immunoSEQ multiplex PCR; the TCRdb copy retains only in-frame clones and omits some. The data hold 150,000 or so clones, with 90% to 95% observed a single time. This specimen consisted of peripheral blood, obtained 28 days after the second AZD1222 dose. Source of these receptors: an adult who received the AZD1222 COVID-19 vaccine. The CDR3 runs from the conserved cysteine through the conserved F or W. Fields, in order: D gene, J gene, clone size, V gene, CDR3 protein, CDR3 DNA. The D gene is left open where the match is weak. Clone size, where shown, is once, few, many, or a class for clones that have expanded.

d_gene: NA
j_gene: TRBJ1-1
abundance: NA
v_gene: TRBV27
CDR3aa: CASSPQSGYTEAFF
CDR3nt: TGTGCCAGCAGTCCACAGTCAGGGTACACTGAAGCTTTCTTT

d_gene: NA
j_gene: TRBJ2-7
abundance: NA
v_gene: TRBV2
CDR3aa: CASSIGGAREQYF
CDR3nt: TGTGCCAGCAGTATTGGCGGGGCCCGGGAGCAGTACTTC

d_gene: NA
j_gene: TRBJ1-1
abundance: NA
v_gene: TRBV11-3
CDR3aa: CASSLNRAEAFF
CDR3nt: TGTGCCAGCAGCTTGAACAGGGCTGAAGCTTTCTTT

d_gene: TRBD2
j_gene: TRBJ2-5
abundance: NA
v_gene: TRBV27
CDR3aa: CASKITTLAGLPYQETQYF
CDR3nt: TGTGCCAGCAAAATAACAACACTAGCGGGCCTACCGTACCAAGAGACCCAGTACTTC

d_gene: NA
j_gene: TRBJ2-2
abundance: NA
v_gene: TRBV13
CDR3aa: CASSFGGTNTGELFF
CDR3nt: TGTGCCAGCAGCTTCGGCGGGACCAACACCGGGGAGCTGTTTTTT

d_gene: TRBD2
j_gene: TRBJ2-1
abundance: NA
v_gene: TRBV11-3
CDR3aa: CASSLLAGLYNEQFF
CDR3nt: TGTGCCAGCAGCTTACTAGCGGGGCTGTACAATGAGCAGTTCTTC

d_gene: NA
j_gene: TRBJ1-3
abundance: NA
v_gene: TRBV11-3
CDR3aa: CASSYLGPSSGNTIYF
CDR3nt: TGTGCCAGCAGCTACTTAGGGCCTAGCTCTGGAAACACCATATATTTT

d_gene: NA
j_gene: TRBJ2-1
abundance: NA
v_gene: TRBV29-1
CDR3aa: CSVGAGANEQFF
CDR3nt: TGCAGCGTTGGGGCGGGGGCGAATGAGCAGTTCTTC

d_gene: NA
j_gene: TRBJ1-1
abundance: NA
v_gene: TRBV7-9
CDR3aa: CASSPRGGNTEAFF
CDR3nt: TGTGCCAGCAGCCCGAGGGGGGGCAACACTGAAGCTTTCTTT

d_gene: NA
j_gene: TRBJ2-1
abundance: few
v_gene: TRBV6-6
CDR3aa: CASSLYTRSYNEQFF
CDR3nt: TGTGCCAGCAGTTTGTACACCCGCTCCTACAATGAGCAGTTCTTC

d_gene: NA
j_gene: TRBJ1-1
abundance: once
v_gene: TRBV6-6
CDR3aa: CASSYSRRTEAFF
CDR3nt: TGTGCCAGCAGTTACTCGAGGCGAACTGAAGCTTTCTTT

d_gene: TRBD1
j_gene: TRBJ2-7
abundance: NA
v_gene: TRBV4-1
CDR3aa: CASSQTPLTGSSYEQYF
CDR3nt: TGCGCCAGCAGCCAGACCCCCCTGACAGGGAGCTCCTACGAGCAGTACTTC

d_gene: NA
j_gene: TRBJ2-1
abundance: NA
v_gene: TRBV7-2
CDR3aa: CASSSRRGAIPNEQFF
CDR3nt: TGTGCCAGCAGCTCCCGCCGGGGGGCGATCCCCAATGAGCAGTTCTTC

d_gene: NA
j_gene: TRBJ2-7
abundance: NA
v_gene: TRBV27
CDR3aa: CASSLSMTYEQYF
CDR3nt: TGTGCCAGCAGTTTATCGATGACCTACGAGCAGTACTTC

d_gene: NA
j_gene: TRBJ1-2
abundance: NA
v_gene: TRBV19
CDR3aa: CASSIGGGYGYTF
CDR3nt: TGTGCCAGTAGTATAGGAGGGGGCTATGGCTACACCTTC

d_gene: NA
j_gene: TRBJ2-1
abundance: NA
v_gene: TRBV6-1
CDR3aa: CASSETGTRPYNEQFF
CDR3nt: TGTGCCAGCAGTGAAACCGGGACCCGGCCTTACAATGAGCAGTTCTTC

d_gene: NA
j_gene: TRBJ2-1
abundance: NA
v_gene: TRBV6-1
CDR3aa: CASSELMKDYYNEQFF
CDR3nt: TGTGCCAGCAGTGAATTGATGAAGGACTACTACAATGAGCAGTTCTTC

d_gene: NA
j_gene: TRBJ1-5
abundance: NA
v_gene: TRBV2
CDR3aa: CASSRQEGNQPQHF
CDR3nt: TGTGCCAGCTCCCGACAGGAGGGGAATCAGCCCCAGCATTTT